These 30 T cell receptor beta chains share one sample of origin, sequenced in a study of blood T cell repertoires in COVID-19. The assay was immunoSEQ multiplex PCR, and TCRdb's table has in-frame clones only and misses some. The data hold 95,000 to 150,000 clones, with over 80% observed a single time. The sequenced sample consisted of peripheral blood. These receptors all come from a woman in her seventies with acute or convalescent COVID-19.

This clone was picked up one time. V and J are TRBV24-1 and TRBJ1-3, with D uncertain. Germline V gene sequence: CDR1 KGHDR, CDR2 SFDVKD. V was trimmed by 4 bases and J by 4 bases, leaving 7 bases between them. This CDR3 is 13 amino acids long. The CDR3 protein is CATSDPNGNTIYF. Written as DNA, the CDR3 is TGTGCCACCAGTGACCCTAACGGAAACACCATATATTTT.

This chain uses TRBV10-1 with TRBJ2-2; no reliable D call. V lost 3 bases, J lost 5 bases, and 10 bases lay in between. Germline CDR1 WNHNN, CDR2 SYGVQD (reference sequence). The CDR3 sequence is 14 residues long. CDR3 in amino acids: CASSDPFRTGELFF. CDR3 DNA: TGCGCCAGCAGTGACCCCTTCAGAACCGGGGAGCTGTTTTTT.

This chain links TRBV20-1 with TRBJ2-3; D is unresolved. The germline V and J ends were trimmed by 2 bases and 5 bases, with 5 bases remaining between them. Per the germline V gene, CDR1 is DFQATT and CDR2 is SNEGSKA (reference sequence). The CDR3 contains 11 residues. CDR3 protein: CSARIRDTQYF. CDR3 nucleotide sequence: TGCAGTGCTAGAATCAGAGATACGCAGTATTTT.

The rearrangement joins TRBV18 to TRBJ2-7; a possible D gene is TRBD1 (5 bases). This CDR3 is 15 amino acids long. Trimming removed 5 bases from V and 3 bases from J, with 17 bases in between. The V gene's germline CDR1 is KGHSH and CDR2 LQKENI. As DNA, the CDR3 is TGTGCCAGCTCATCGTACAGCGTCAGGGACTACGAGCAGTACTTC. Translated, it gives CASSSYSVRDYEQYF.

The chain joins TRBV7-3 to TRBJ2-3; D uncertain. The CDR3 has 9 residues. V lost 5 bases to trimming and J lost 14 bases, with 8 bases between them. Germline assignment: CDR1 SGHTA and CDR2 FQGTGA. CDR3 nucleotide sequence: TGTGCCAGCAGCCACCCAGGGTATTTT. It is translated as CASSHPGYF.

This clone has just one count. J is TRBJ1-1 and V is TRBV9; tentative D call: TRBD1 (5 bases). Between the trimmed V and J ends, which lost 0 bases and 4 bases, there was a span of 13 bases. This CDR3 contains 15 residues. The germline gives CDR1 SGDLS, CDR2 YYNGEE. CDR3 DNA sequence: TGTGCCAGCAGCGTAGCTGGGCAGGGAGGCACTGAAGCTTTCTTT. It specifies CASSVAGQGGTEAFF.

The V gene is TRBV5-4, the J gene TRBJ2-5, with D possibly being TRBD2 (5 bases). V was trimmed by 6 bases and J by 5 bases, leaving 17 bases between them. CDR3 length: 14 amino acids. Germline V gene sequence: CDR1 SGHNT, CDR2 YYREEE (reference sequence). CDR3 sequence (DNA): TGTGCCAGCACCACTGCGGGCGGGTGGGAGACCCAGTACTTC. This translates into CASTTAGGWETQYF.

This sequence joins TRBV7-3 and TRBJ2-7; the D is unclear. The germline gives CDR1 SGHTA, CDR2 FQGTGA. CDR3 size: 13 residues. The germline V and J ends were trimmed by 5 bases and 4 bases, with 12 bases remaining between them. CDR3 nucleotides: TGTGCCAGCAGCCCTGAACCGGGTTACGAGCAGTACTTC. This codes for CASSPEPGYEQYF.

In nucleotides, the CDR3 is TGTGCCAGCAGCGGAGGGACAGGGCTTTCGGGCTACACCTTC. It is translated as CASSGGTGLSGYTF. The J gene is TRBJ1-2, the V gene TRBV11-3; 9 nucleotides match TRBD1. J gave up 8 bases and V 5 bases, and 9 bases lay outside the gene matches. Looked up from germline, CDR1 is SGHNT and CDR2 is YENEEA. This CDR3 spans 14 amino acids.

The sample holds one count of this clone. Written as DNA, the CDR3 is TGTGCCTGGAGCACACTACAGGGGGCTGGAAACACCATATATTTT. Translating gives CAWSTLQGAGNTIYF. The chain couples TRBV30 to TRBJ1-3, with TRBD1 matching 8 bases. Germline values: CDR1 GTSNPN, CDR2 SVGIG (reference sequence). CDR3 size: 15 residues. V gave up 3 bases and J gave up 2 bases; unmatched junction bases: 6.

The rearrangement links TRBV28 to TRBJ1-4, with 9 bases fitting TRBD1. CDR1 MDHEN and CDR2 SYDVKM come from the germline V gene. The CDR3 totals 16 residues. Trimming removed 2 bases from V and 8 bases from J; junction bases left unmatched: 9. Here the CDR3 reads CASSLKYRGREEKLFF. The CDR3 DNA is TGTGCCAGCAGTTTAAAATACAGGGGGCGCGAAGAAAAACTGTTTTTT. Complete variable domain (other parts from reference TRBV28 and TRBJ1-4): DVKVTQSSRYLVKRTGEKVFLECVQDMDHENMFWYRQDPGLGLRLIYFSYDVKMKEKGDIPEGYSVSREKKERFSLILESASTNQTSMYLCASSLKYRGREEKLFFGSGTQLSVL.

The chain couples TRBV2 to TRBJ1-5; 7 bases align to TRBD1. The J segment lost 4 bases and the V segment lost 2 bases, leaving 8 bases of the junction unmatched. This CDR3 contains 16 residues. Germline V gene lookup returns CDR1 SNHLY and CDR2 FYNNEI. The chain's CDR3 is CASSERAGGGNQPQHF. The CDR3 bases are TGTGCCAGCAGTGAAAGGGCAGGGGGAGGTAATCAGCCCCAGCATTTT.

The chain combines TRBV12-3 or TRBV12-4 with TRBJ1-6; D ambiguous. V was shortened by 1 base and J by 6 bases, with 4 bases between the two germline ends. The CDR3 spans 13 residues. The CDR3 loop is CASSLVFNSPLHF. The CDR3 region has the DNA TGTGCCAGCAGTTTAGTCTTTAATTCACCCCTCCACTTT.

In this sample, this clone turned up once. Other DNA variants within this sample encode the same CDR3. This chain joins TRBV5-6 and TRBJ2-7, with 7 bases aligning to TRBD1. This CDR3 comprises 14 residues. The V segment lost 4 bases and the J segment 4 bases; nucleotides outside the gene matches: 8. Per germline, CDR1 SGHDT and CDR2 YYEEEE. The DNA for the CDR3 is TGTGCCAGCAGCCTAAGGACAGGCGATTACGAGCAGTACTTC. It is translated as CASSLRTGDYEQYF.

V usage is TRBV10-3 and J usage is TRBJ1-4, with D possibly matching TRBD1 (5 bases). Germline CDR1 reads ENHRY; CDR2 reads SYGVKD. This CDR3 region has 14 residues. V shed 0 bases and J shed 3 bases, with 5 bases lying between them. The CDR3 nucleotides are TGTGCCATCAGTGAGTCCAGGGCTAATGAAAAACTGTTTTTT. It is translated as CAISESRANEKLFF.

V and J are TRBV18 and TRBJ2-7, with a tentative D call TRBD1 (6 bases). This CDR3 spans 13 amino acids. Germline values: CDR1 KGHSH, CDR2 LQKENI. Trimming left V 6 bases short and J 4 bases short, with 13 bases between. The CDR3 bases are TGTGCCAGCTCGCAGGGGAGAGTGTACGAGCAGTACTTC. The encoded protein is CASSQGRVYEQYF.

The gene calls are TRBV13 and TRBJ2-1; a possible D gene is TRBD2 (6 bases). This CDR3 contains 15 residues. The V gene lost 5 bases and the J gene lost 2 bases, with 13 bases spanning the gap. Germline-derived CDR1 and CDR2 are PRHDT and FYEKMQ (reference sequence). This CDR3 reads CASSRTTQAYNEQFF. The CDR3 nucleotides read TGTGCCAGCAGCCGGACTACTCAAGCCTACAATGAGCAGTTCTTC. Combining the CDR3 with reference TRBV13 and TRBJ2-1 gives the whole variable domain AAGVIQSPRHLIKEKRETATLKCYPIPRHDTVYWYQQGPGQDPQFLISFYEKMQSDKGSIPDRFSAQQFSDYHSELNMSSLELGDSALYFCASSRTTQAYNEQFFGPGTRLTVL.

This chain links TRBV5-1 with TRBJ1-1, with D possibly TRBD1 on 5 matching bases. The CDR3 runs 15 residues. In germline, CDR1 is SGHRS, CDR2 YFSETQ. Trimming removed 0 bases at V and 1 base at J, with 10 bases between. The CDR3 nucleotides read TGCGCCAGCAGCTTGGCGATTGGACAGAACACTGAAGCTTTCTTT. This sequence encodes CASSLAIGQNTEAFF.

The chain recombines TRBV4-1 with TRBJ1-1; no firm D call. Germline CDR1 is MGHRA and CDR2 is YSYEKL. The CDR3 has 15 amino acids. V lost 1 base, J lost 2 bases, and 11 bases lay in between. CDR3 loop: CASSQVPAINTEAFF. Written as DNA, the CDR3 is TGCGCCAGCAGCCAAGTCCCAGCGATTAACACTGAAGCTTTCTTT.

The J gene is TRBJ2-7, the V gene TRBV30, with 9 bases matching TRBD2. The CDR3 runs to 14 residues. V shed 5 bases and J 0 bases; nucleotides not matched to a gene: 5. The germline gives CDR1 GTSNPN, CDR2 SVGIG (reference sequence). As DNA, the CDR3 is TGTGCCTGGGCAAGCGGGGGGAACTCCTACGAGCAGTACTTC. This translates into CAWASGGNSYEQYF. Combining the CDR3 with reference TRBV30 and TRBJ2-7 gives the whole variable domain SQTIHQWPATLVQPVGSPLSLECTVEGTSNPNLYWYRQAAGRGLQLLFYSVGIGQISSEVPQNLSASRPQDRQFILSSKKLLLSDSGFYLCAWASGGNSYEQYFGPGTRLTVT.

V and J are TRBV27 and TRBJ2-1; 8 nucleotides align to TRBD2. From germline, CDR1 is MNHEY and CDR2 SMNVEV (reference sequence). The CDR3 consists of 11 residues. V gave up 10 bases and J gave up 7 bases; unmatched junction bases: 3. This CDR3 is CATGRGNEQFF. In DNA, the CDR3 is TGTGCCACCGGGAGGGGGAATGAGCAGTTCTTC.

This chain uses TRBV12-3 or TRBV12-4 with TRBJ1-1; D unresolved. This CDR3 is 11 amino acids long. The V end lost 6 bases, the J end lost 8 bases, and 10 bases lay between the germline ends. The DNA for the CDR3 is TGTGCCAGCAGGCACGGTATCGAAGCTTTCTTT. It yields the protein CASRHGIEAFF.

The CDR3 bases are TGTGCCAGCAGGCCCGGGACAGGGGCTACGACCGGGGAGCTGTTTTTT. Translating it yields CASRPGTGATTGELFF. The chain uses TRBV2 and TRBJ2-2; 10 nucleotides align to TRBD1. The length of the CDR3 is 16 residues. Looked up from germline, CDR1 is SNHLY and CDR2 is FYNNEI. With V trimmed by 6 bases and J by 5 bases, 9 bases remained unmatched.

This rearrangement joins TRBV9 to TRBJ2-3; 9 bases fit TRBD1. V trimming: 3 bases; J trimming: 2 bases; junction bases outside the gene matches: 4. This CDR3 spans 15 amino acids. Looked up from germline, CDR1 is SGDLS and CDR2 is YYNGEE. This CDR3 is CASSGGQGLTDTQYF. The CDR3 DNA reads as TGTGCCAGCAGCGGGGGACAGGGCCTCACAGATACGCAGTATTTT.

The chain combines TRBV5-4 with TRBJ2-3; TRBD1 agrees at 7 bases. This CDR3 contains 15 residues. The germline V gene has CDR1 SGHNT and CDR2 YYREEE (reference sequence). Trimming removed 5 bases from V and 1 base from J; junction bases left unmatched: 7. In DNA form, the CDR3 reads TGTGCCAGCAGTCCCCCGCAGGGGGGCACAGATACGCAGTATTTT. This encodes CASSPPQGGTDTQYF.

The V call is TRBV7-2, the J call TRBJ1-1; 9 bases map to TRBD1. Germline trimming cut 6 bases from V and 7 bases from J; bases unmatched to any gene: 9. The CDR3 extends over 14 amino acids. Germline V gene data show CDR1 as SGHTA and CDR2 as FQGNSA. DNA of the CDR3: TGTGCCAGCAGAAGAGGACAGGGGTCGGGTGAAGCTTTCTTT. It translates to CASRRGQGSGEAFF.

CDR3 sequence: CATSRDGPLETQYF. The CDR3 coding sequence is TGTGCCACCAGCAGAGATGGGCCGCTAGAGACCCAGTACTTC. The J gene is TRBJ2-5, the V gene TRBV15; D not resolved. Germline-derived CDR1 and CDR2 are LNHNV and YYDKDF (reference sequence). The CDR3 loop spans 14 amino acids. Trimming removed 0 bases at V and 4 bases at J, with 9 bases between.

The chain is built from TRBV3-1 (or the pseudogene TRBV3-2) and TRBJ2-7; D possibly corresponds to TRBD2 (6 bases). V was clipped by 0 bases and J by 6 bases, with 6 bases between them. The CDR3 is 12 residues long. From germline, CDR1 is LGHDT and CDR2 YNNKEL (reference sequence). The CDR3 region has the DNA TGTGCCAGCAGCCAAGAGGGACTCGAGCAGTACTTC. Protein product: CASSQEGLEQYF.

The chain employs TRBV10-3 and TRBJ2-7; 10 bases map to TRBD2. This CDR3 region has 15 residues. V lost 6 bases, J lost 3 bases, and 8 bases stayed unmatched. Germline loops: CDR1 ENHRY, CDR2 SYGVKD. CDR3 DNA sequence: TGTGCCATCAGGACAGCGGGGGGGACCTACTACGAGCAGTACTTC. This encodes CAIRTAGGTYYEQYF.

The chain has TRBV24-1 and TRBJ1-4; 10 bases are shared with TRBD1. Trimming cost V 1 base and J 8 bases; bases outside gene matches: 6. The CDR3 is made up of 16 amino acids. Germline V gene sequence: CDR1 KGHDR, CDR2 SFDVKD. CDR3 sequence reads: CATSDFQGTGDEKLFF. The CDR3 nucleotides are TGTGCCACCAGTGATTTTCAAGGGACAGGGGACGAAAAACTGTTTTTT.